This T cell receptor beta chain is from a study of monozygotic twins with inflammatory bowel disease. This CDR3 contains 13 residues. From germline, CDR1 is KGHDR and CDR2 SFDVKD. TCRdb re-called the 5' RACE reads and shows each CDR3 protein once, DNA omitted. The repertoire table contains around 380,000 distinct CDR3 sequences. The sample was blood. The chain links TRBV24-1 to TRBJ2-1; absent DNA, TCRdb's TRBD1 call cannot be checked. This TCR was sampled from a human donor with ulcerative colitis or Crohn's disease, or a healthy co-twin of an affected twin (not recorded which). CDR3 residues: CATSGGGVNEQFF.